This T cell receptor (beta chain) was sequenced in a study of memory CD4+ T cells and cytomegalovirus serostatus. As for the study in general: This sample comes from healthy Belgian adults, 9 CMV seropositive, approximately 22 seronegative.

The table came from immunoSEQ multiplex PCR; TCRdb's copy has only in-frame clones and leaves some out. The sample shows 64,000 or so clones, roughly 80% of them seen only once. The CDR3 is made up of 14 amino acids. J lost 8 bases, V lost 5 bases, and 9 bases had no gene match. Germline lookup yields CDR1 LGHNT and CDR2 FRNRAP. Single viable CD3+CD4+CD8-CD45RO+ cells were sorted as the memory CD4+ T cells. The chain joins TRBV12-5 to TRBJ1-2; 9 nucleotides line up with TRBD1. The sample taken for sequencing was memory CD4+ T cells from blood. The receptor comes from an adult in good health and CMV-seronegative. The CDR3: CASGGGTGYGGYTF. CDR3 bases: TGTGCTAGTGGTGGCGGGACAGGGTATGGGGGCTACACCTTC.